The TCR beta chain under discussion was sequenced for a study of blood T cell repertoires in COVID-19. Sequencing was performed with immunoSEQ multiplex PCR; in TCRdb, only in-frame clones are kept and a portion is missing. The data contain hundreds of thousands of clones, about 81% of them singletons. The J segment lost 5 bases and the V segment lost 1 base, leaving 7 bases of the junction unmatched. The CDR3 length is 15 residues. Germline V gene lookup returns CDR1 LGHDT and CDR2 YNNKEL (reference sequence). This sequence originates from a woman in her fifties or sixties with active or convalescent COVID-19. The specimen was peripheral blood. This chain joins TRBV3-1 (or the pseudogene TRBV3-2) and TRBJ2-5; TRBD2 matches 7 bases. The DNA for the CDR3 is TGTGCCAGCAGCCAAGGTGGTTGGGGAGGGGAGACCCAGTACTTC. This codes for CASSQGGWGGETQYF.